The 9 T cell receptor beta chains below come from one sample, sequenced in a study of T cells after yellow fever vaccination. TCRdb processed the 5' RACE reads anew with MiXCR; each CDR3 protein has one entry. The sample carries 250,000 or so distinct CDR3 sequences, approximately 6.3% recorded once. The sequences come from CD4+ T cells sorted from PBMCs, collected on the day of the yellow fever booster vaccination. These receptors were obtained from a man younger than 40 who received the YFV17D yellow fever vaccine.

The chain has TRBV19 and TRBJ2-7; D perhaps matches TRBD1 (6 bases). V was cut by 1 base and J by 0 bases, with 16 bases left in between. Germline V gene lookup returns CDR1 LNHDA and CDR2 SQIVND (reference sequence). The CDR3 totals 17 residues. CDR3 DNA: TGTGCCAGTAGTATAGCAACTGGACAGACCCGCTCCTACGAGCAGTACTTC. Protein product: CASSIATGQTRSYEQYF.

The rearrangement joins TRBV7-9 to TRBJ2-5; D remains unclear. Germline V gives CDR1 SEHNR, CDR2 FQNEAQ (reference sequence). CDR3 size: 15 residues. Trimming pared 5 bases from V and 5 bases from J, leaving 18 bases between. CDR3 amino acids: CASSPSPGLSETQYF. The CDR3 bases are TGTGCCAGCAGCCCCAGCCCTGGATTGAGTGAGACCCAGTACTTC.

In this sample, this clonotype turned up many times. The rearrangement uses TRBV12-3 or TRBV12-4 and TRBJ2-7; D remains ambiguous. Trimming took off 2 bases at V and 3 bases at J, with 8 bases between the two ends. The CDR3 has 13 residues. The CDR3, as DNA: TGTGCCAGCAGTTTACTCGGTCTCTACGAGCAGTACTTC. Its protein product is CASSLLGLYEQYF.

This clonotype was recorded a few times. The chain uses TRBV20-1 and TRBJ2-7; D is perhaps TRBD1 (6 bases). The CDR3 covers 14 residues. From germline, CDR1 is DFQATT and CDR2 SNEGSKA (reference sequence). V dropped 5 bases and J dropped 3 bases, with 17 bases sitting between them. The CDR3 sequence is CSAVPGQNLYEQYF. DNA of the CDR3: TGCAGTGCTGTACCTGGACAGAACCTCTACGAGCAGTACTTC.

This clonotype came up a few times. V and J are TRBV29-1 and TRBJ2-5; the D gene is possibly TRBD1 (5 bases). Germline-derived CDR1 and CDR2 are SQVTM and ANQGSEA. V lost 8 bases to trimming and J lost 3 bases, with 19 bases between them. The CDR3 covers 14 residues. The CDR3 loop is CSCGAQGAEETQYF. CDR3 sequence (DNA): TGCAGCTGTGGGGCGCAAGGGGCAGAAGAGACCCAGTACTTC.

CDR3 protein: CASSLGQRYEQYF. The CDR3 region has the DNA TGTGCCAGCAGCCTCGGACAGCGCTACGAGCAGTACTTC. The rearrangement joins TRBV7-2 to TRBJ2-7; weak D call: TRBD1 (6 bases). CDR1 SGHTA and CDR2 FQGNSA come from the germline V gene. Between the trimmed V and J ends, which lost 5 bases and 3 bases, there was a span of 11 bases. The CDR3 sequence is 13 residues long.

This rearrangement joins TRBV29-1 to TRBJ2-7; D possibly corresponds to TRBD2 (5 bases). With 2 bases removed from V and 7 bases from J, the gap between germline ends came to 9 bases. The CDR3 is 11 residues long. Germline loops: CDR1 SQVTM, CDR2 ANQGSEA. The CDR3 sequence is CSVETGWEQYF. The CDR3 nucleotides read TGCAGCGTTGAAACGGGGTGGGAGCAGTACTTC.

The CDR3 protein is CASSLGLRNEQFF. The CDR3 coding sequence is TGTGCCAGCAGCCTCGGGCTCCGCAATGAGCAGTTCTTC. The rearrangement uses TRBV7-8 and TRBJ2-1; D unclear. Germline CDR1 SGHVS, CDR2 FQNEAQ. This CDR3 contains 13 residues. Deletions cut 5 bases from V and 6 bases from J, with 11 bases between.

This clonotype was seen at least ten times. The chain combines TRBV19 with TRBJ2-5, with 8 bases fitting TRBD2. The CDR3 consists of 12 residues. Germline loops: CDR1 LNHDA, CDR2 SQIVND (reference sequence). V dropped 6 bases and J dropped 4; count of bases not matched to a gene: 1. In DNA form, the CDR3 reads TGTGCCAGTAGGCTAGCGGGAGAGACCCAGTACTTC. It codes for CASRLAGETQYF.